This record looks at one TCR beta chain sequence and its context. Its antigen is currently unknown. This record comes from a study of cytomegalovirus exposure and HLA in healthy donors. The PCR made use of 60 Vbeta and 13 Jbeta primers. Sequenced by immunoSEQ multiplex PCR; TCRdb stores in-frame clones only, minus some. This table holds fewer than 200,000 clones, approximately 71% found once. With 5 bases removed from V and 7 bases from J, the gap between germline ends came to 18 bases. The CDR3 runs 14 residues. CDR1 is SGHTA, CDR2 FQGNSA, per germline. Whole-study findings and limits: The study found most TCR sequences rare, yet found some public TCRs in many donors.

The V call is TRBV7-2, the J call TRBJ2-7; D possibly corresponds to TRBD2 (6 bases). Sequenced sample: PBMCs. This receptor was taken from a young woman in good health and CMV-seropositive. The CDR3 DNA sequence: TGTGCCAGCAGCCGGGGGAATGCCCTGGGAGAGCAGTACTTC. This translates into CASSRGNALGEQYF.